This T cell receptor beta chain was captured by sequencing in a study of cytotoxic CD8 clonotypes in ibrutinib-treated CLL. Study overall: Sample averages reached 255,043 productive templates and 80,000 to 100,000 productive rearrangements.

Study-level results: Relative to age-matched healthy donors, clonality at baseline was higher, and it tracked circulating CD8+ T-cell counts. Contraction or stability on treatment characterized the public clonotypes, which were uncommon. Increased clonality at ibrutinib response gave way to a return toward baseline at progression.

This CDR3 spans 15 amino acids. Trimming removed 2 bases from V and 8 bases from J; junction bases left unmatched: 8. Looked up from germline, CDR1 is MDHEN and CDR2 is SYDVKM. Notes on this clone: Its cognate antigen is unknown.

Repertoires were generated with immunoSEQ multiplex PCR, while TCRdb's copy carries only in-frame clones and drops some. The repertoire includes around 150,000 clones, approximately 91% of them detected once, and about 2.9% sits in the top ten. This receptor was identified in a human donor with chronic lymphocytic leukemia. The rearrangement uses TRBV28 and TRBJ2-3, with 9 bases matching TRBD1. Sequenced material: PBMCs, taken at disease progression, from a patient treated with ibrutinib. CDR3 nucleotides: TGTGCCAGCAGTTTAATGGGACAGGGACGGTTTACGCAGTATTTT. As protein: CASSLMGQGRFTQYF.